The rows below give T cell receptor beta chains drawn from one sample of a study of shared clonotypes between healthy human individuals. Only in-frame clones appear in the TCRdb table, and some are missing; sequencing was by immunoSEQ multiplex PCR. The sample comprises under 1,100,000 clones, around 75% of which are singletons, and roughly 1.5% rests with the top ten. The sample consisted of memory CD4+ T cells sorted from blood. Receptors were obtained from a man between 18 and 35 years old in good health. Both conserved end residues are part of each CDR3. D genes are given only for firm matches. Clone size is not always given. Where it is, it says once, few, many or a class for expanded clones.

v_gene	abundance	j_gene	d_gene	CDR3aa	CDR3nt
TRBV19	NA	TRBJ1-4	TRBD1	CASSRDRGTNEKLFF	TGTGCCAGTAGCAGGGACAGGGGAACTAATGAAAAACTGTTTTTT
TRBV5-1	NA	TRBJ2-2	TRBD2	CASSLASGARELFF	TGCGCCAGCAGCTTGGCTAGCGGAGCCAGAGAGCTGTTTTTT
TRBV5-1	NA	TRBJ2-1	NA	CASSLGLGINYNEQFF	TGCGCCAGCAGCTTGGGTCTCGGGATTAACTACAATGAGCAGTTCTTC
TRBV11-2	NA	TRBJ2-7	NA	CATADSLYYEQYF	TGTGCCACTGCGGACAGTCTCTACTACGAGCAGTACTTC
TRBV5-1	NA	TRBJ2-7	NA	CASSLAGLNEQYF	TGCGCCAGCAGCTTGGCCGGGCTAAACGAGCAGTACTTC
TRBV10-2	NA	TRBJ2-1	TRBD2	CASSRYSGIGYEQFF	TGCGCCAGCAGTCGGTATAGCGGGATAGGCTATGAGCAGTTCTTC
TRBV5-1	NA	TRBJ1-1	NA	CASSFNVGVNTEAFF	TGCGCCAGCAGCTTTAATGTGGGTGTGAACACTGAAGCTTTCTTT
TRBV18	NA	TRBJ2-7	NA	CASSPGRGTYEQYF	TGTGCCAGCTCACCGGGCAGGGGTACCTACGAGCAGTACTTC
TRBV11-3	NA	TRBJ1-5	NA	CASSRSHQPQHF	TGTGCCAGCAGTAGGAGTCATCAGCCCCAGCATTTT
TRBV19	NA	TRBJ2-1	NA	CASSGLLPGEQFF	TGTGCCAGTAGTGGCCTGCTACCGGGTGAGCAGTTCTTC
TRBV5-8	NA	TRBJ2-1	TRBD2	CASRLVGGSSYNEQFF	TGTGCCAGCAGGTTGGTCGGCGGGAGCTCCTACAATGAGCAGTTCTTC
TRBV19	NA	TRBJ1-1	NA	CASSMSQGMGEAFF	TGTGCCAGTAGTATGAGTCAGGGGATGGGTGAAGCTTTCTTT
TRBV7-9	NA	TRBJ2-7	NA	CASSPMTSEQYF	TGTGCCAGCAGCCCTATGACTAGCGAGCAGTACTTC
TRBV11-2	NA	TRBJ1-3	NA	CASSLDSGNPAGNTIYF	TGTGCCAGCAGCTTAGATTCAGGCAACCCGGCTGGAAACACCATATATTTT
TRBV11-2	NA	TRBJ1-2	NA	CASSLGTVYGYTF	TGTGCCAGCAGCTTAGGGACAGTCTATGGCTACACCTTC
TRBV2	NA	TRBJ1-3	NA	CASSEIGAGNTIYF	TGTGCCAGCAGTGAGATAGGGGCTGGAAACACCATATATTTT
TRBV18	NA	TRBJ2-2	TRBD1	CASSPSPDRGYTGELFF	TGTGCCAGCTCACCCTCCCCGGACAGGGGGTACACCGGGGAGCTGTTTTTT
TRBV18	few	TRBJ2-3	TRBD2	CASSPRGLAGASTDTQYF	TGTGCCAGCTCACCCAGAGGACTAGCGGGGGCCAGCACAGATACGCAGTATTTT
TRBV28	once	TRBJ2-5	TRBD1	CASGTGLAGETQYF	TGTGCCAGCGGGACAGGGTTGGCGGGGGAGACCCAGTACTTC
TRBV19	NA	TRBJ1-1	TRBD1	CASADRVNTEAFF	TGTGCCAGTGCGGACAGGGTGAACACTGAAGCTTTCTTT
TRBV19	NA	TRBJ1-4	NA	CASSRTSTNEKLFF	TGTGCCAGTAGTAGGACGTCAACTAATGAAAAACTGTTTTTT
TRBV30	NA	TRBJ1-6	NA	CAWNRGGRDSPLHF	TGTGCCTGGAATAGGGGGGGCCGTGATTCACCCCTCCACTTT
TRBV19	NA	TRBJ2-7	NA	CASGQRSPPYEQYF	TGTGCCAGTGGGCAAAGGTCCCCTCCCTACGAGCAGTACTTC
TRBV6-5	NA	TRBJ2-7	TRBD2	CASSPGLAGAEQYF	TGTGCCAGCAGTCCCGGACTAGCGGGAGCCGAGCAGTACTTC
TRBV10-3	once	TRBJ2-1	NA	CAISGGALNEQFF	TGTGCCATCAGTGGGGGGGCCCTCAATGAGCAGTTCTTC
TRBV28	NA	TRBJ2-4	NA	CASSSIQGVKNIQYF	TGTGCCAGCAGTTCAATACAGGGAGTCAAAAACATTCAGTACTTC
TRBV28	NA	TRBJ1-4	NA	CASSPPGPSGEKLFF	TGTGCCAGCAGTCCCCCAGGGCCGTCTGGTGAAAAACTGTTTTTT
TRBV7-3	NA	TRBJ2-1	TRBD1	CASSPRGQVYNEQFF	TGTGCCAGCAGTCCCCGCGGACAGGTATACAATGAGCAGTTCTTC
TRBV19	NA	TRBJ1-6	TRBD1	CASRRGQGESTLHF	TGTGCCAGCCGGCGAGGACAGGGCGAATCCACCCTCCACTTT
TRBV5-5	NA	TRBJ2-1	NA	CASSLGQSLYNEQFF	TGTGCCAGCAGCCTGGGTCAATCCCTCTACAATGAGCAGTTCTTC
TRBV9	NA	TRBJ2-1	TRBD2	CASSRTSGSTEQFF	TGTGCCAGCAGCCGGACTAGCGGGAGTACTGAGCAGTTCTTC
TRBV7-3	NA	TRBJ2-5	TRBD1	CASSSDRGQTQYF	TGTGCCAGCAGTTCGGACAGGGGTCAGACCCAGTACTTC
TRBV11-2	NA	TRBJ1-2	NA	CASSLFSLGGYTF	TGTGCCAGCAGCTTATTTAGTTTGGGTGGCTACACCTTC
TRBV5-6	NA	TRBJ1-1	NA	CASNRQFSEAFF	TGTGCCAGCAACAGACAGTTTTCCGAAGCTTTCTTT
TRBV7-9	NA	TRBJ1-2	TRBD1	CASSTVGQGPNYGYTF	TGTGCCAGCAGCACAGTGGGACAGGGCCCTAACTATGGCTACACCTTC
TRBV5-6	NA	TRBJ2-7	NA	CASSLAGQGYEQYF	TGTGCCAGCAGCTTGGCCGGGCAGGGGTACGAGCAGTACTTC
TRBV6-1	NA	TRBJ1-3	NA	CASSDRRFSGNTIYF	TGTGCCAGCAGTGATAGGCGGTTCTCTGGAAACACCATATATTTT
TRBV14	NA	TRBJ1-6	NA	CASSQDRTSPLHF	TGTGCCAGCAGCCAAGATCGGACCTCACCCCTCCACTTT
TRBV7-2	NA	TRBJ1-3	NA	CASSLSPVASGNTIYF	TGTGCCAGCAGCTTATCCCCCGTGGCCTCTGGAAACACCATATATTTT
TRBV5-1	NA	TRBJ1-3	NA	CASSLGSAGGNTIYF	TGCGCCAGCAGCTTGGGATCAGCGGGGGGAAACACCATATATTTT
TRBV5-4	NA	TRBJ1-2	NA	CASSIGGNYGYTF	TGTGCCAGCAGCATCGGGGGGAACTATGGCTACACCTTC
TRBV11-2	NA	TRBJ1-3	TRBD1	CASSSGGSGNTIYF	TGTGCCAGCAGCTCAGGGGGCTCTGGAAACACCATATATTTT
TRBV5-1	NA	TRBJ2-3	TRBD2	CASSLRGLAVDTQYF	TGCGCCAGCAGCTTGAGGGGACTAGCGGTAGATACGCAGTATTTT
TRBV6-5	NA	TRBJ2-3	TRBD2	CASSYLGLAGGDTQYF	TGTGCCAGCAGTTACCTTGGACTAGCGGGGGGAGATACGCAGTATTTT
TRBV19	NA	TRBJ1-6	TRBD1	CASSPTGQGTSPLHF	TGTGCCAGTAGTCCAACGGGACAGGGAACTTCACCCCTCCACTTT
TRBV29-1	NA	TRBJ2-7	NA	CSVEHGFLGGYEQYF	TGCAGCGTTGAACATGGGTTCCTAGGCGGGTACGAGCAGTACTTC